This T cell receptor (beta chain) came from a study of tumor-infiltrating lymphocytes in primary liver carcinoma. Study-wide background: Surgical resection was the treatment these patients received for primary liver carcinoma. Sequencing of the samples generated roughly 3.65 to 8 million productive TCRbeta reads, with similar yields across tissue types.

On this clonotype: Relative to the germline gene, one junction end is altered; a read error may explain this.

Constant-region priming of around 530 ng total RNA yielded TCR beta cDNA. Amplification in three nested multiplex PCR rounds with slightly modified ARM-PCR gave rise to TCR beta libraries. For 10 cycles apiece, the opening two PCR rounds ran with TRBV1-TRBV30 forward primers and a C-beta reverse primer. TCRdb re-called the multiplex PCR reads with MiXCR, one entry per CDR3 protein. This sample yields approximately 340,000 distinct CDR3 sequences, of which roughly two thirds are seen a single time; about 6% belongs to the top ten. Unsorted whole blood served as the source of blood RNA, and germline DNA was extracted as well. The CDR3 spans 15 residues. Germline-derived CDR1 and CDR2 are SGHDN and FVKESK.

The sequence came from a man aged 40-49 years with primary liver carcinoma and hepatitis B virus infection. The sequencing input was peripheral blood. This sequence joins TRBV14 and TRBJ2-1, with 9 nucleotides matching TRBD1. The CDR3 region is CGSSSRDRAYNEQFF. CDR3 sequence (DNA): TGTGGCAGCAGCTCCCGGGACAGGGCATACAATGAGCAGTTCTTC.